These T cell receptor beta chains were read from a single sample in a study of blood T cell repertoires in COVID-19. Here immunoSEQ multiplex PCR was the method, and the copy in TCRdb shows in-frame clones only, minus some. The sample shows roughly 330,000 clones, approximately 87% of them seen only once. The sample taken for sequencing was PBMCs or T cells enriched from blood (not recorded which). The receptor set was obtained from a young woman who had recovered from COVID-19. Both conserved end residues are part of each CDR3. Fields, in order: CDR3 length, J gene, V gene, CDR3 protein.

15 TRBJ1-3 TRBV4-3 CASSQDTRAGNTIYF
13 TRBJ1-1 TRBV28 CASGTDENTEAFF
15 TRBJ1-1 TRBV28 CASSRRGMGNTEAFF
14 TRBJ1-1 TRBV6-5 CASNNRGRNTEAFF
16 TRBJ2-7 TRBV27 CASSLSPELSSYEQYF
15 TRBJ1-4 TRBV7-9 CASSFQDPEVEKLFF
15 TRBJ1-5 TRBV27 CASSSLGQGYQPQHF
13 TRBJ1-1 TRBV11-3 CASSLQWNTEAFF
14 TRBJ2-3 TRBV10-3 CAISKEGGTDTQYF
15 TRBJ1-5 TRBV4-1 CASSPGYDSNQPQHF
12 TRBJ1-2 TRBV14 CASSQASYGYTF
14 TRBJ2-3 TRBV5-4 CASSSPDSTDTQYF
15 TRBJ2-7 TRBV27 CASSLAGRQPYEQYF
15 TRBJ2-1 TRBV3-1/TRBV3-2 CASSQPGLAGGEQFF
15 TRBJ1-1 TRBV11-2 CASSLMSQGNTEAFF
15 TRBJ1-6 TRBV18 CASSQKDRGIGSLHF
14 TRBJ1-4 TRBV7-7 CASSPGGVREKLFF
12 TRBJ1-2 TRBV29-1 CSVAGANYGYTF
18 TRBJ2-4 TRBV4-2 CASSQEYMASGGRGIQYF
13 TRBJ1-1 TRBV6-5 CASSPLYTGEAFF
15 TRBJ1-2 TRBV7-9 CASSLGDDKYNGYTF
13 TRBJ2-5 TRBV3-1/TRBV3-2 CASSLLVEETQYF
13 TRBJ1-4 TRBV29-1 CSVAPPGAEKLFF
16 TRBJ1-2 TRBV6-6 CASSRPGQISNYGYTF
13 TRBJ1-1 TRBV29-1 CSVEGRGLTEAFF
15 TRBJ1-2 TRBV11-2 CASSLRGGGYYGYTF
14 TRBJ2-1 TRBV10-3 CAISEIGSRGRQFF
16 TRBJ1-2 TRBV28 CASSTRPGQGAGGYTF
19 TRBJ1-6 TRBV4-1 CASSRSFGEGGHYNSPLHF
15 TRBJ2-3 TRBV9 CASSVVAGSTDTQYF
16 TRBJ1-6 TRBV25-1 CASSEYGSSYNSPLHF